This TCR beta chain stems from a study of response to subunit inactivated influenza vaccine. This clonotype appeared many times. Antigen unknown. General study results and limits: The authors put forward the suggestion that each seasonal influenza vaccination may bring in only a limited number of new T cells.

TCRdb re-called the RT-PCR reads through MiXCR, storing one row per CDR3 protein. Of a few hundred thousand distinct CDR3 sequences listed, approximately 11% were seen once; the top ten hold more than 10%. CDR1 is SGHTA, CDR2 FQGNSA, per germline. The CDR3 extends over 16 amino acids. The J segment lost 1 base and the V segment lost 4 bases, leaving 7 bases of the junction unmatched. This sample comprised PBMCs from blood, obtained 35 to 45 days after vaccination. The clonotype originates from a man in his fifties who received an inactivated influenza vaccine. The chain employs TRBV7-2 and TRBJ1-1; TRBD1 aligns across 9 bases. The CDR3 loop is CASSSVTGGKNTEAFF. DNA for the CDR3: TGTGCCAGCAGCTCCGTAACAGGGGGCAAGAACACTGAAGCTTTCTTT.